These 31 T cell receptor beta chains were sequenced from one sample in a study of T cell responses to AZD1222 COVID-19 vaccine. Profiling relied on immunoSEQ multiplex PCR, and the TCRdb table lists in-frame clones only, not all of them. Here the sample spans more than 140,000 clones, more than 75% being singletons. Sequenced material: peripheral blood, taken on day 0 of AZD1222 vaccination. These receptors were obtained from an adult in good health.

The chain combines TRBV4-2 with TRBJ2-6; TRBD1 might be the D (7 bases). V was trimmed by 1 base and J by 0 bases, leaving 10 bases between them. CDR1 LGHNA and CDR2 YNFKEQ come from the germline V gene. The CDR3 loop spans 17 amino acids. Here the CDR3 DNA reads TGTGCCAGCAGCCAAGGACAGGGAGGCTCTGGGGCCAACGTCCTGACTTTC. This sequence encodes CASSQGQGGSGANVLTF.

This chain links TRBV2 with TRBJ2-7; tentative D call: TRBD2 (6 bases). CDR3 length equals 12 residues. The germline CDR1 and CDR2 sequences are SNHLY and FYNNEI. V gave up 6 bases and J gave up 1 base, with 7 bases separating them. The CDR3: CASRGGSYEQYF. DNA of the CDR3: TGTGCCAGCAGGGGGGGTTCCTACGAGCAGTACTTC.

This clone was detected once. V gene TRBV7-8 combines with J gene TRBJ1-6; 9 bases match TRBD1. With V trimmed by 6 bases and J by 7 bases, 7 bases remained unmatched. CDR3 length: 15 amino acids. Looked up from germline, CDR1 is SGHVS and CDR2 is FQNEAQ. CDR3 nucleotides: TGTGCCAGCAGGGAAATCGGGACAGGGAATTCACCCCTCCACTTT. This encodes CASREIGTGNSPLHF.

This clone was recorded a few times. CDR3 loop: CATSLRTEMNTEAFF. In nucleotides, the CDR3 is TGTGCCACCAGCTTGCGGACAGAAATGAACACTGAAGCTTTCTTT. This sequence joins TRBV15 and TRBJ1-1, with a tentative D call TRBD1 (6 bases). Germline CDR1 reads LNHNV; CDR2 reads YYDKDF (reference sequence). The CDR3 has 15 residues. V lost 5 bases to trimming and J lost 0 bases, with 13 bases between them.

This chain joins TRBV10-3 and TRBJ2-7, with D maybe TRBD2 (7 bases). This CDR3 spans 13 amino acids. The V gene's germline CDR1 is ENHRY and CDR2 SYGVKD. The ends were cut back, 9 bases at V and 0 bases at J, with 12 bases in the middle. This chain's CDR3 is CAMRGGSSYEQYF. The CDR3 coding sequence is TGTGCCATGAGGGGGGGGAGCTCCTACGAGCAGTACTTC.

This clone has a single count. V and J are TRBV6-6 and TRBJ1-4, with 10 nucleotides matching TRBD1. The germline V gene has CDR1 MNHNY and CDR2 SVGAGI (reference sequence). CDR3 length: 15 amino acids. V was clipped by 7 bases and J by 8 bases; unmatched bases: 10. The CDR3 protein is CASTLDRGRGEKLFF. The CDR3 nucleotides are TGTGCCAGCACCCTTGACAGGGGGCGAGGGGAAAAACTGTTTTTT.

This chain links TRBV7-9 with TRBJ2-2; possibly TRBD1 for D (6 bases). The V end lost 2 bases, the J end lost 0 bases, and 7 bases lay between the germline ends. The CDR3 consists of 15 residues. Germline CDR1 reads SEHNR; CDR2 reads FQNEAQ (reference sequence). CDR3 loop: CASSLWTANTGELFF. In DNA form, the CDR3 reads TGTGCCAGCAGCTTATGGACAGCGAACACCGGGGAGCTGTTTTTT.

The genes are TRBV9 and TRBJ2-1, with 14 bases identical to TRBD2. The CDR3 contains 17 residues. Germline CDR1 and CDR2: SGDLS and YYNGEE. Losses at the gene ends were 4 bases for V and 7 bases for J; bases not matched to a gene: 10. The DNA for the CDR3 is TGTGCCAGCAGCCCGGGACTAGCGGGAGTGTATAGTAATGAGCAGTTCTTC. Translating it yields CASSPGLAGVYSNEQFF.

This chain connects TRBV10-2 to TRBJ2-7; possibly TRBD2 for D (5 bases). V shed 0 bases and J shed 6 bases, with 9 bases lying between them. Germline V gene data show CDR1 as WSHSY and CDR2 as SAAADI. This CDR3 region has 13 residues. Here the CDR3 DNA reads TGCGCCAGCAGTGAGTCGACCGGGGTCGAGCAGTACTTC. As protein: CASSESTGVEQYF.

The chain joins TRBV27 to TRBJ2-7, with D perhaps assigned TRBD1 or TRBD2 (6 bases each). Trimming cost V 4 bases and J 5 bases, with 18 bases left between them. Germline CDR1 MNHEY, CDR2 SMNVEV (reference sequence). The CDR3 covers 15 residues. CDR3 protein: CASSSPAGGDNEQYF. The CDR3 coding sequence is TGTGCCAGCAGTTCCCCAGCAGGAGGGGACAACGAGCAGTACTTC.

The V and J genes are TRBV27 and TRBJ2-5, with 12 bases matching TRBD1. Trimming removed 5 bases from V and 5 bases from J; junction bases left unmatched: 6. The germline gives CDR1 MNHEY, CDR2 SMNVEV (reference sequence). The CDR3 is 15 residues long. The CDR3 reads CASSGRDRGPETQYF. CDR3 sequence (DNA): TGTGCCAGCAGTGGCCGGGACAGGGGGCCGGAGACCCAGTACTTC.

This chain links TRBV7-2 with TRBJ1-5, with D unresolved. The germline V gene encodes CDR1 SGHTA and CDR2 FQGNSA. This CDR3 spans 13 amino acids. V dropped 5 bases and J dropped 5 bases, with 10 bases sitting between them. This CDR3 is CASSPLSHQPQHF. The CDR3 region has the DNA TGTGCCAGCAGCCCCCTTTCACATCAGCCCCAGCATTTT.

The chain joins TRBV6-2 or TRBV6-3 to TRBJ1-3, with D unresolved. This CDR3 region has 15 residues. V dropped 0 bases and J dropped 2 bases, with 8 bases sitting between them. CDR1 and CDR2 (germline): MNHEY, SVGEGT. CDR3 DNA sequence: TGTGCCAGCAGTTACTCGTGGACGGCTGGAAACACCATATATTTT. This sequence encodes CASSYSWTAGNTIYF.

CDR3 sequence: CASSYRGLGPKNIQYF. In nucleotides, the CDR3 is TGTGCCAGCAGTTACCGTGGCTTGGGCCCCAAAAACATTCAGTACTTC. This rearrangement joins TRBV6-2 or TRBV6-3 to TRBJ2-4; no clear D gene. CDR1 is MNHEY and CDR2 is SVGEGT in the germline V gene. Trimming stripped 2 bases from V and 2 bases from J, with 13 bases between. CDR3 length equals 16 residues.

The rearrangement joins TRBV7-3 to TRBJ2-2; D may be TRBD1 or TRBD2 (6 bases each). Germline-derived CDR1 and CDR2 are SGHTA and FQGTGA. The CDR3 has 17 amino acids. V lost 5 bases to trimming and J lost 7 bases, with 23 bases between them. The CDR3 nucleotides read TGTGCCAGCAGCCTCAACGGAGGGGGACCCCGCGGCGGGGAGCTGTTTTTT. Its translation is CASSLNGGGPRGGELFF.

The V call is TRBV19, the J call TRBJ2-1; D gene unclear. Deletions cut 5 bases from V and 7 bases from J, with 9 bases between. The CDR3 is made up of 12 amino acids. Germline lookup yields CDR1 LNHDA and CDR2 SQIVND (reference sequence). DNA for the CDR3: TGTGCCAGTAGTGTAAGGAAAAATGAGCAGTTCTTC. It yields the protein CASSVRKNEQFF.

This sequence joins TRBV7-9 and TRBJ1-2; weak D call: TRBD1 (6 bases). The V gene's germline CDR1 is SEHNR and CDR2 FQNEAQ (reference sequence). The CDR3 contains 15 residues. The V end was cut by 4 bases, the J end by 8 bases, with 20 bases between. Written as DNA, the CDR3 is TGTGCCAGCAGCTCTAGCGGGCGAAAACAGGGCGGCTACACCTTC. Its protein is CASSSSGRKQGGYTF. Variable domain in full (rest from reference TRBV7-9 and TRBJ1-2): DTGVSQNPRHKITKRGQNVTFRCDPISEHNRLYWYRQTLGQGPEFLTYFQNEAQLEKSRLLSDRFSAERPKGSFSTLEIQRTEQGDSAMYLCASSSSGRKQGGYTFGSGTRLTVV.

The chain combines TRBV28 with TRBJ1-2; weak D call: TRBD1 (6 bases). CDR1 is MDHEN, CDR2 SYDVKM, per germline. Trimming took 6 bases from V and 2 from J, leaving 10 bases between them. There are 13 residues in the CDR3. CDR3 sequence reads: CASSSRGNYGYTF. In nucleotides, the CDR3 is TGTGCCAGCAGCTCTAGGGGGAACTATGGCTACACCTTC.

This clone has a single count. The CDR3 region is CASSSSDLDTGELFF. CDR3 bases: TGTGCCAGCAGCTCTAGCGACCTTGACACCGGGGAGCTGTTTTTT. This chain connects TRBV7-9 to TRBJ2-2; D may be TRBD2 (6 bases). This CDR3 spans 15 amino acids. Per germline, CDR1 SEHNR and CDR2 FQNEAQ (reference sequence). Trimming pared 4 bases from V and 3 bases from J, leaving 12 bases between.

V usage is TRBV28 and J usage is TRBJ1-2, with D hard to call. The CDR3 runs 15 residues. V dropped 5 bases and J dropped 6 bases, with 19 bases sitting between them. Germline V gives CDR1 MDHEN, CDR2 SYDVKM. The chain's CDR3 is CASSIRTYEGDGYTF. DNA for the CDR3: TGTGCCAGCAGTATACGGACCTATGAGGGAGATGGCTACACCTTC.

The CDR3 region is CATSRQESYEQYF. CDR3 bases: TGTGCCACCAGCAGACAGGAAAGCTACGAGCAGTACTTC. The chain has TRBV15 and TRBJ2-7; no clear D gene. Trimming shortened V by 2 bases and J by 3 bases, and 8 bases separated the two germline ends. This CDR3 comprises 13 residues. Germline V gene sequence: CDR1 LNHNV, CDR2 YYDKDF (reference sequence).

The V gene is TRBV18, the J gene TRBJ1-4, with D tentatively TRBD1 (5 bases). V was clipped by 0 bases and J by 8 bases, with 13 bases between them. The germline V gene has CDR1 KGHSH and CDR2 LQKENI. CDR3 size: 15 residues. CDR3 protein: CASSPPGAIREKLFF. In nucleotides, the CDR3 is TGTGCCAGCTCACCACCAGGGGCCATCCGGGAAAAACTGTTTTTT. The full variable domain, its missing parts supplied by reference TRBV18 and TRBJ1-4, is NAGVMQNPRHLVRRRGQEARLRCSPMKGHSHVYWYRQLPEEGLKFMVYLQKENIIDESGMPKERFSAEFPKEGPSILRIQQVVRGDSAAYFCASSPPGAIREKLFFGSGTQLSVL.

The chain uses TRBV15 and TRBJ1-1, with D tentatively TRBD1 (5 bases). The V end lost 0 bases, the J end lost 1 base, and 9 bases lay between the germline ends. There are 15 residues in the CDR3. Germline assignment: CDR1 LNHNV and CDR2 YYDKDF (reference sequence). This CDR3 reads CATSRDKGPNTEAFF. The CDR3 nucleotides read TGTGCCACCAGCAGAGATAAGGGACCGAACACTGAAGCTTTCTTT.

This chain joins TRBV27 and TRBJ2-7; D is ambiguous. CDR3 length: 15 amino acids. Germline V gives CDR1 MNHEY, CDR2 SMNVEV (reference sequence). V lost 5 bases and J lost 0, with 14 bases in between. DNA of the CDR3: TGTGCCAGCAGTCCAGATAGCATTATCTCCTACGAGCAGTACTTC. Translating it yields CASSPDSIISYEQYF.

The chain carries TRBV7-8 and TRBJ1-1; TRBD1 might be the D (5 bases). CDR1 is SGHVS and CDR2 is FQNEAQ in the germline V gene. V was trimmed by 0 bases and J by 3 bases, leaving 14 bases between them. CDR3 size: 16 residues. CDR3 in DNA: TGTGCCAGCAGCTTAGCGCCTAGGGGAGCGGACACTGAAGCTTTCTTT. Translating gives CASSLAPRGADTEAFF.

V gene TRBV23-1 combines with J gene TRBJ2-2, with TRBD1 identical over 11 bases. TRBV23-1 is an ORF for which the function is uncertain. Trimming at V came to 2 bases and at J to 4 bases, leaving 0 bases not matched to a gene. The CDR3 covers 15 residues. The CDR3 DNA reads TGCGCCAGCAGTCAAGGGACAGGGGGCACCGGGGAGCTGTTTTTT. As protein: CASSQGTGGTGELFF.

The rearrangement uses TRBV13 and TRBJ2-7; D possibly matches TRBD1 or TRBD2 (5 bases each). The CDR3 extends over 13 amino acids. CDR1 PRHDT and CDR2 FYEKMQ come from the germline V gene (reference sequence). Trimming removed 5 bases from V and 4 bases from J, with 12 bases in between. The CDR3 loop reads CASSTGPAYEQYF. CDR3 sequence (DNA): TGTGCCAGCAGCACGGGACCTGCTTACGAGCAGTACTTC.

The rearrangement uses TRBV28 and TRBJ1-2, with a possible D match to TRBD1 (5 bases). The germline V and J ends were trimmed by 3 bases and 2 bases, with 13 bases remaining between them. Germline V gene data show CDR1 as MDHEN and CDR2 as SYDVKM. The length of the CDR3 is 15 residues. The CDR3 DNA sequence: TGTGCCAGCAGTTTCCCAGGGACCCCGAACTATGGCTACACCTTC. Translation gives CASSFPGTPNYGYTF.

The chain links TRBV4-1 to TRBJ1-5; D is unclear. The length of the CDR3 is 13 residues. Germline CDR1 MGHRA, CDR2 YSYEKL. The V gene lost 4 bases and the J gene lost 8 bases, with 12 bases spanning the gap. CDR3 region: CASSLRLLEPQHF. CDR3 bases: TGCGCCAGCAGCCTCAGGTTATTGGAGCCCCAGCATTTT.

The chain uses TRBV10-3 and TRBJ1-3; D gene unclear. With 10 bases removed from V and 0 bases from J, the gap between germline ends came to 13 bases. Germline values: CDR1 ENHRY, CDR2 SYGVKD. The CDR3 loop spans 14 amino acids. The CDR3 nucleotides are TGTGCCACCTCAGACGGAGACTCTGGAAACACCATATATTTT. Amino acid sequence: CATSDGDSGNTIYF.

The V gene is TRBV27, the J gene TRBJ2-2; 7 nucleotides line up with TRBD2. V shed 7 bases and J 0 bases; nucleotides not matched to a gene: 2. Looked up from germline, CDR1 is MNHEY and CDR2 is SMNVEV (reference sequence). The CDR3 loop spans 14 amino acids. CDR3: CASIGLANTGELFF. For the CDR3, the DNA is TGTGCCAGCATCGGACTAGCGAACACCGGGGAGCTGTTTTTT.